These 27 T cell receptor beta chains came from one sample sequenced in a study of cytomegalovirus exposure and HLA in healthy donors (dated by TCRdb to the late 2010s). Libraries were prepared through the immunoSEQ multiplex PCR assay. A mixture of 60 forward primers for TCR Vbeta segments and 13 reverse primers for TCR Jbeta segments was used in the multiplex PCR. Held by TCRdb, this immuneACCESS table contains in-frame sequences only and omits some clones. Under half of the omission traces to an unresolved V gene where checked; the cause of the rest is unknown. Here the sample has fewer than 130,000 clones; around 80% occur a single time. 2.5% to 3.5% of the sample is taken by the ten largest. Sequenced sample: PBMCs. The receptors were gathered from a woman aged 60 to 75 in good health and CMV-seropositive.

This clone turned up a few times. The rearrangement links TRBV6-6 to TRBJ1-3; 7 bases are shared with TRBD1. Per germline, CDR1 MNHNY and CDR2 SVGAGI (reference sequence). The V and J ends lost 4 bases and 0 bases, in that order; junction bases with no gene match: 6. This CDR3 contains 16 residues. The DNA of the CDR3 is TGTGCCAGCAGTTTGACAGGGACGGGCTCTGGAAACACCATATATTTT. Protein: CASSLTGTGSGNTIYF.

The rearrangement joins TRBV18 to TRBJ1-1, with a tentative D call TRBD1 (6 bases). Germline V gives CDR1 KGHSH, CDR2 LQKENI. The CDR3 length is 14 residues. With 3 bases removed from V and 6 bases from J, the gap between germline ends came to 14 bases. The chain's CDR3 is CASSPTTGKAEAFF. CDR3 in DNA: TGTGCCAGCTCACCTACGACAGGAAAAGCTGAAGCTTTCTTT. The full variable domain, rest sourced from reference TRBV18 and TRBJ1-1, is NAGVMQNPRHLVRRRGQEARLRCSPMKGHSHVYWYRQLPEEGLKFMVYLQKENIIDESGMPKERFSAEFPKEGPSILRIQQVVRGDSAAYFCASSPTTGKAEAFFGQGTRLTVV.

This chain connects TRBV5-1 to TRBJ1-5; tentative D call: TRBD1 (5 bases). CDR1 and CDR2 (germline): SGHRS, YFSETQ. CDR3 length: 13 amino acids. Trimming removed 0 bases from V and 8 bases from J, with 9 bases in between. The CDR3 reads CASSLGGREPQHF. In DNA form, the CDR3 reads TGCGCCAGCAGCTTGGGGGGGAGGGAGCCCCAGCATTTT.

This clone was counted once. V and J are TRBV19 and TRBJ2-1, with 10 bases fitting TRBD1. V was clipped by 5 bases and J by 6 bases; unmatched bases: 19. CDR3 length equals 19 residues. Germline V gene data show CDR1 as LNHDA and CDR2 as SQIVND (reference sequence). CDR3 amino acids: CASSPPTGGGVRRGNEQFF. In DNA form, the CDR3 reads TGTGCCAGTAGTCCACCGACAGGGGGCGGCGTTCGGAGGGGCAATGAGCAGTTCTTC.

The rearrangement joins TRBV11-2 to TRBJ1-2; D is perhaps TRBD1 (6 bases). This CDR3 comprises 15 residues. In germline, CDR1 is SGHAT, CDR2 FQNNGV. V was trimmed by 5 bases and J by 8 bases, leaving 21 bases between them. The DNA for the CDR3 is TGTGCCAGCAGCCAAAACCCAAACAGGGCGAAGGGCTACACCTTC. It yields the protein CASSQNPNRAKGYTF.

This clone has just a few counts. This chain uses TRBV5-1 with TRBJ2-1; 11 nucleotides agree with TRBD1. Germline CDR1 and CDR2: SGHRS and YFSETQ. The CDR3 length is 16 residues. The V segment lost 0 bases and the J segment 2 bases; nucleotides outside the gene matches: 1. The chain's CDR3 is CASSLGGQGAYNEQFF. The CDR3 region has the DNA TGCGCCAGCAGCTTGGGGGGACAGGGGGCCTACAATGAGCAGTTCTTC.

The rearrangement links TRBV27 to TRBJ2-7; a weak D match, TRBD1 (6 bases). CDR3 length equals 14 residues. V was pared by 8 bases and J by 1 base, with 15 bases between. From germline, CDR1 is MNHEY and CDR2 SMNVEV (reference sequence). CDR3 region: CASATIGQSYEQYF. The DNA for the CDR3 is TGTGCCAGCGCTACCATAGGACAGTCCTACGAGCAGTACTTC.

Only a few counts were recorded for this clone. The rearrangement joins TRBV7-9 to TRBJ2-7, with 7 bases fitting TRBD2. The junction had 8 bases not matched to a gene; V was cut back by 1 base and J by 5 bases. The CDR3 is made up of 15 amino acids. Looked up from germline, CDR1 is SEHNR and CDR2 is FQNEAQ (reference sequence). The CDR3 DNA is TGTGCCAGCAGCTTAGACGGGAGGCCACGGGACGAGCAGTACTTC. It yields the protein CASSLDGRPRDEQYF. Based on the CDR3 plus reference TRBV7-9 and TRBJ2-7, the full variable domain is DTGVSQNPRHKITKRGQNVTFRCDPISEHNRLYWYRQTLGQGPEFLTYFQNEAQLEKSRLLSDRFSAERPKGSFSTLEIQRTEQGDSAMYLCASSLDGRPRDEQYFGPGTRLTVT.

The rearrangement joins TRBV5-5 to TRBJ2-5; TRBD1 matches 8 bases. The germline V gene encodes CDR1 SGHKS and CDR2 YYEKEE (reference sequence). V shed 10 bases and J 2 bases; nucleotides not matched to a gene: 7. The CDR3 has 13 residues. DNA for the CDR3: TGTGCCGGCCGGGACAGGCCACAAGAGACCCAGTACTTC. It codes for CAGRDRPQETQYF.

The V call is TRBV7-2, the J call TRBJ1-1; D remains ambiguous. This CDR3 is 12 amino acids long. V lost 3 bases and J lost 2, with 4 bases in between. Germline V lookup: CDR1 SGHTA, CDR2 FQGNSA. The CDR3 DNA is TGTGCCAGCAGCTTCCTTAACACTGAAGCTTTCTTT. This codes for CASSFLNTEAFF.

This clone came up once. The chain carries TRBV6-1 and TRBJ1-2, with TRBD1 matching 7 bases. Trimming at V came to 6 bases and at J to 10 bases, leaving 11 bases not matched to a gene. Per germline, CDR1 MNHNS and CDR2 SASEGT. The CDR3 is 13 residues long. CDR3: CASRAGTVSSYTF. CDR3 coding DNA: TGTGCCAGCAGGGCCGGGACAGTGTCCTCCTACACCTTC.

J is TRBJ2-7 and V is TRBV5-1; a weak D match, TRBD2 (6 bases). The CDR3 length is 14 residues. V dropped 3 bases and J dropped 2 bases, with 12 bases sitting between them. Germline CDR1 reads SGHRS; CDR2 reads YFSETQ. CDR3 protein: CASSWGDRTYEQYF. For the CDR3, the DNA is TGCGCCAGCAGCTGGGGGGACCGAACCTACGAGCAGTACTTC.

J is TRBJ2-7 and V is TRBV5-4; TRBD1 matches 8 bases. There are 15 residues in the CDR3. V dropped 3 bases and J dropped 1; count of bases not matched to a gene: 6. Germline values: CDR1 SGHNT, CDR2 YYREEE (reference sequence). DNA for the CDR3: TGTGCCAGCAGCTCGATGACAGGGGAGTCCTACGAGCAGTACTTC. This sequence encodes CASSSMTGESYEQYF.

The chain is built from TRBV7-3 and TRBJ2-7; maybe TRBD2 (6 bases). The ends were cut back, 1 base at V and 0 bases at J, with 10 bases in the middle. The germline V gene has CDR1 SGHTA and CDR2 FQGTGA. This CDR3 comprises 15 residues. CDR3 in amino acids: CASSLSSTSSYEQYF. The CDR3 DNA reads as TGTGCCAGCAGCTTAAGTTCGACTAGCTCCTACGAGCAGTACTTC. Full variable domain (missing parts from reference TRBV7-3 and TRBJ2-7): GAGVSQTPSNKVTEKGKYVELRCDPISGHTALYWYRQSLGQGPEFLIYFQGTGAADDSGLPNDRFFAVRPEGSVSTLKIQRTERGDSAVYLCASSLSSTSSYEQYFGPGTRLTVT.

This clone was seen a single time. The chain employs TRBV5-6 and TRBJ2-3, with a possible D match to TRBD2 (6 bases). The V gene lost 3 bases and the J gene lost 0 bases, with 11 bases spanning the gap. CDR1 and CDR2 from the germline V gene are SGHDT and YYEEEE. The CDR3 covers 15 residues. CDR3 in amino acids: CASSWDLRSTDTQYF. DNA of the CDR3: TGTGCCAGCAGCTGGGACTTGCGAAGCACAGATACGCAGTATTTT.

This clone has only a few counts. V and J are TRBV2 and TRBJ2-3; D is perhaps TRBD2 (5 bases). The CDR3 sequence is 13 residues long. Germline CDR1 reads SNHLY; CDR2 reads FYNNEI. Trimming left V 4 bases short and J 6 bases short, with 11 bases between. CDR3 bases: TGTGCCAGCAGTGGGGAGATCAGGGATACGCAGTATTTT. This translates into CASSGEIRDTQYF.

The table lists this clone with a count of one. J is TRBJ1-1 and V is TRBV10-3, with no clear D. Trimming removed 5 bases at V and 0 bases at J, with 16 bases between. The CDR3 loop spans 16 amino acids. Germline V gene sequence: CDR1 ENHRY, CDR2 SYGVKD. CDR3: CAISKPSGGVNTEAFF. CDR3 DNA: TGTGCCATCAGTAAACCCAGTGGAGGAGTGAACACTGAAGCTTTCTTT.

This chain connects TRBV5-1 to TRBJ1-5; 9 positions agree with TRBD1. V lost 4 bases and J lost 6; bases outside the gene matches: 8. There are 15 residues in the CDR3. Germline V gene lookup returns CDR1 SGHRS and CDR2 YFSETQ. CDR3 nucleotide sequence: TGCGCCAGCAGCGAGGGGACAGGGATAATTCAGCCCCAGCATTTT. Translating it yields CASSEGTGIIQPQHF.

The chain couples TRBV14 to TRBJ1-2; D gene unclear. V shed 0 bases and J shed 2 bases, with 19 bases lying between them. The CDR3 contains 18 residues. CDR1 and CDR2 from the germline V gene are SGHDN and FVKESK. The CDR3 region has the DNA TGTGCCAGCAGCCAAGATGACGGTTTTCGGCGGCTGAACTATGGCTACACCTTC. Translating gives CASSQDDGFRRLNYGYTF.

The sample holds one count of this clone. This chain joins TRBV30 and TRBJ1-2; TRBD1 might be the D (5 bases). CDR3 length equals 12 residues. Trimming cost V 6 bases and J 8 bases, with 16 bases left between them. Germline V gene sequence: CDR1 GTSNPN, CDR2 SVGIG (reference sequence). The CDR3 is CACPRAGQGYTF. As DNA, the CDR3 is TGTGCCTGCCCCAGGGCAGGCCAGGGCTACACCTTC.

In this sample, this clone turned up once. The CDR3 nucleotides read TGTGCTAGTGGACGGGGACAGAACACTGAAGCTTTCTTT. Its protein product is CASGRGQNTEAFF. The chain carries TRBV12-5 and TRBJ1-1, with D possibly matching TRBD1 (6 bases). The CDR3 loop spans 13 amino acids. Trimming took 6 bases from V and 1 from J, leaving 9 bases between them. Per the germline V gene, CDR1 is LGHNT and CDR2 is FRNRAP.

The chain uses TRBV5-1 and TRBJ2-7; 9 bases agree with TRBD2. With 4 bases clipped from V and 3 bases from J, the junction kept 11 bases outside the gene matches. Germline CDR1 SGHRS, CDR2 YFSETQ. This CDR3 is built from 16 residues. The CDR3 sequence is CASSPGTSIVGYEQYF. CDR3 sequence (DNA): TGCGCCAGCAGCCCAGGGACTAGCATCGTCGGCTACGAGCAGTACTTC.

The J gene is TRBJ2-1, the V gene TRBV9, with TRBD2 matching 9 bases. This CDR3 region has 20 residues. Germline CDR1 SGDLS, CDR2 YYNGEE. V dropped 0 bases and J dropped 1; count of bases not matched to a gene: 14. Here the CDR3 reads CASSVGWGLTTSGSYNEQFF. The CDR3 nucleotides read TGTGCCAGCAGCGTAGGTTGGGGACTTACTACTAGCGGGTCCTACAATGAGCAGTTCTTC. The variable domain in full, with the rest retrieved from reference TRBV9 and TRBJ2-1, is DSGVTQTPKHLITATGQRVTLRCSPRSGDLSVYWYQQSLDQGLQFLIQYYNGEERAKGNILERFSAQQFPDLHSELNLSSLELGDSALYFCASSVGWGLTTSGSYNEQFFGPGTRLTVL.

The chain employs TRBV6-6 and TRBJ2-3; 7 positions match TRBD1. CDR3 length: 13 residues. Germline CDR1 MNHNY, CDR2 SVGAGI (reference sequence). Unmatched junction bases numbered 4, after V lost 6 bases and J lost 4 bases. This CDR3 is CASRFGTADTQYF. DNA of the CDR3: TGTGCCAGCAGATTTGGGACAGCAGATACGCAGTATTTT.

This chain joins TRBV28 and TRBJ1-4, with D possibly TRBD1 on 6 matching bases. V lost 8 bases to trimming and J lost 2 bases, with 12 bases between them. The germline V gene encodes CDR1 MDHEN and CDR2 SYDVKM. The CDR3 has 14 amino acids. CDR3 bases: TGTGCCAGCGGGGGGGCATTCACTAATGAAAAACTGTTTTTT. It encodes CASGGAFTNEKLFF. Full variable domain (remainder filled in from reference TRBV28 and TRBJ1-4): DVKVTQSSRYLVKRTGEKVFLECVQDMDHENMFWYRQDPGLGLRLIYFSYDVKMKEKGDIPEGYSVSREKKERFSLILESASTNQTSMYLCASGGAFTNEKLFFGSGTQLSVL.

The chain links TRBV7-9 to TRBJ2-7; D is perhaps TRBD2 (5 bases). CDR1 and CDR2 from the germline V gene are SEHNR and FQNEAQ (reference sequence). Trimming cost V 0 bases and J 2 bases, with 8 bases left between them. This CDR3 has 14 residues. The CDR3 sequence is CASSLAGVTYEQYF. The CDR3 DNA is TGTGCCAGCAGCTTAGCGGGAGTCACCTACGAGCAGTACTTC.

This clone was detected once. The chain combines TRBV4-2 with TRBJ2-3, with TRBD2 matching 8 bases. The CDR3 covers 18 residues. Germline CDR1 LGHNA, CDR2 YNFKEQ. Trimming took 5 bases from V and 4 from J; bases not matched to a gene: 17. DNA of the CDR3: TGTGCCAGCAGCGACAGGCCGATTAGCGGGATGGGGGCAGATACGCAGTATTTT. Protein: CASSDRPISGMGADTQYF.